This is a list of T cell receptor beta chains from one sample in a study of cytomegalovirus exposure and HLA in healthy donors. Sequencing used immunoSEQ multiplex PCR; TCRdb keeps in-frame clones, though not all of them. The sample yields 90,000 to 150,000 clones, approximately 81% seen once. The sequenced sample was PBMCs. The origin of the receptors is a woman between 35 and 50 years old in good health and CMV-seronegative. The CDR3 runs from the conserved cysteine through the conserved F or W. The order of the fields is clone size, V gene, J gene, D gene, CDR3 DNA, CDR3 protein. D genes are given only for firm matches. Some rows have no size entry. The others give once, few or many, or a class for an expanded clone.

clone_size: -; v_call: TRBV9; j_call: TRBJ2-1; d_call: TRBD2; cdr3_nt: TGTGCCAGCAGCGGGCTAGCGGGAGGCACTCCTAGTGAGCAGTTCTTC; cdr3_aa: CASSGLAGGTPSEQFF
clone_size: -; v_call: TRBV30; j_call: TRBJ1-1; d_call: -; cdr3_nt: TGTGCCTGGAGTAAGAAGGGGGATAGGACTGAAGCTTTCTTT; cdr3_aa: CAWSKKGDRTEAFF
clone_size: few; v_call: TRBV6-6; j_call: TRBJ1-4; d_call: -; cdr3_nt: TGTGCCAGCAGTTACACGGACAGCGGCTATAATGAAAAACTGTTTTTT; cdr3_aa: CASSYTDSGYNEKLFF
clone_size: -; v_call: TRBV4-1; j_call: TRBJ2-7; d_call: TRBD2; cdr3_nt: TGCGCCAGCAGTCAGGGACTAGCGACCCTCTACGAGCAGTACTTC; cdr3_aa: CASSQGLATLYEQYF
clone_size: -; v_call: TRBV13; j_call: TRBJ1-3; d_call: -; cdr3_nt: TGTGCCAGCAGCCGGGGTGGTCACACCATATATTTT; cdr3_aa: CASSRGGHTIYF
clone_size: -; v_call: TRBV5-1; j_call: TRBJ2-3; d_call: -; cdr3_nt: TGCGCCAGCACAGCGGACAGCACAGATACGCAGTATTTT; cdr3_aa: CASTADSTDTQYF
clone_size: once; v_call: TRBV7-3; j_call: TRBJ2-1; d_call: TRBD1; cdr3_nt: TGTGCCAGCAGCTTATTTCCGACAGGGATTGACAATGAGCAGTTCTTC; cdr3_aa: CASSLFPTGIDNEQFF
clone_size: once; v_call: TRBV14; j_call: TRBJ2-7; d_call: TRBD1; cdr3_nt: TGTGCCAGCAGCCAAGCCCCGGGACAGGGGTCCTACGAGCAGTACTTC; cdr3_aa: CASSQAPGQGSYEQYF
clone_size: -; v_call: TRBV7-3; j_call: TRBJ2-2; d_call: TRBD2; cdr3_nt: TGTGCCAGCAGCTTTAGCGGGGGGGCGTACGGGGAGCTGTTTTTT; cdr3_aa: CASSFSGGAYGELFF
clone_size: -; v_call: TRBV6-5; j_call: TRBJ2-2; d_call: -; cdr3_nt: TGTGCGTCTGGGGAGGCCGGGGAGCTGTTTTTT; cdr3_aa: CASGEAGELFF
clone_size: -; v_call: TRBV29-1; j_call: TRBJ1-5; d_call: -; cdr3_nt: TGCAGCGCCTGGGTGGCCGGGGCCCAGCATTTT; cdr3_aa: CSAWVAGAQHF
clone_size: -; v_call: TRBV19; j_call: TRBJ2-7; d_call: -; cdr3_nt: TGTGCCAGTAGTATTACCCGGACGGGAGCCTACGAGCAGTACTTC; cdr3_aa: CASSITRTGAYEQYF
clone_size: -; v_call: TRBV7-9; j_call: TRBJ1-1; d_call: -; cdr3_nt: TGTGCCAGCAGCCCTAGTCCAAATGAAGCTTTCTTT; cdr3_aa: CASSPSPNEAFF
clone_size: -; v_call: TRBV10-3; j_call: TRBJ1-1; d_call: TRBD1; cdr3_nt: TGTGCCACCGGCGAGGGGGCGAACACTGAAGCTTTCTTT; cdr3_aa: CATGEGANTEAFF
clone_size: once; v_call: TRBV18; j_call: TRBJ1-1; d_call: -; cdr3_nt: TGTGCCAGCTCCCGGGACATAACATATAACACTGAAGCTTTCTTT; cdr3_aa: CASSRDITYNTEAFF
clone_size: -; v_call: TRBV6-1; j_call: TRBJ2-7; d_call: -; cdr3_nt: TGTGCCAGCAGTGAAAGGGGCTACGAGCAGTACTTC; cdr3_aa: CASSERGYEQYF
clone_size: few; v_call: TRBV5-1; j_call: TRBJ2-7; d_call: -; cdr3_nt: TGCGCCAGCAGCTTGGAACAGGGTCCCTACGAGCAGTACTTC; cdr3_aa: CASSLEQGPYEQYF
clone_size: -; v_call: TRBV5-1; j_call: TRBJ2-5; d_call: TRBD2; cdr3_nt: TGCGCCAGCAGCCTGGGTACTAGCGGGAGGGCCCCCCAGTACTTC; cdr3_aa: CASSLGTSGRAPQYF
clone_size: -; v_call: TRBV9; j_call: TRBJ1-2; d_call: -; cdr3_nt: TGTGCCAGCAGCGTAGATGTAGAAACCTTAGCATCGAACTATGGCTACACCTTC; cdr3_aa: CASSVDVETLASNYGYTF
clone_size: -; v_call: TRBV19; j_call: TRBJ1-1; d_call: TRBD1; cdr3_nt: TGTGCCAGTAGTCAAAAGGGGGCAACCACTGAAGCTTTCTTT; cdr3_aa: CASSQKGATTEAFF
clone_size: -; v_call: TRBV2; j_call: TRBJ2-3; d_call: -; cdr3_nt: TGTGCCAGCAGAAGGGTGAGGGAAAACACAGATACGCAGTATTTT; cdr3_aa: CASRRVRENTDTQYF
clone_size: -; v_call: TRBV30; j_call: TRBJ2-3; d_call: -; cdr3_nt: TGTGCCTGGGGACTTACCACAGATACGCAGTATTTT; cdr3_aa: CAWGLTTDTQYF
clone_size: -; v_call: TRBV19; j_call: TRBJ2-3; d_call: TRBD2; cdr3_nt: TGTGCCAGTAGTATATGGTCGGGAGGAACAGATACGCAGTATTTT; cdr3_aa: CASSIWSGGTDTQYF
clone_size: -; v_call: TRBV5-1; j_call: TRBJ1-2; d_call: -; cdr3_nt: TGCGCCAGCAGCTTGGCTTGGTCAGGGTTTGGCTACACCTTC; cdr3_aa: CASSLAWSGFGYTF
clone_size: few; v_call: TRBV19; j_call: TRBJ2-5; d_call: TRBD2; cdr3_nt: TGTGCCATAGGGAGGGTGGGAGAGACCCAGTACTTC; cdr3_aa: CAIGRVGETQYF
clone_size: -; v_call: TRBV18; j_call: TRBJ2-7; d_call: TRBD1; cdr3_nt: TGTGCCAGCTCACCCGGGACAGGCTCCTACGAGCAGTACTTC; cdr3_aa: CASSPGTGSYEQYF
clone_size: few; v_call: TRBV7-2; j_call: TRBJ2-7; d_call: -; cdr3_nt: TGTGCCAGCAGCTTATGGCAGGCGTACGAGCAGTACTTC; cdr3_aa: CASSLWQAYEQYF
clone_size: -; v_call: TRBV7-6; j_call: TRBJ2-1; d_call: -; cdr3_nt: TGTGCCAGCAGCTTAGCGCCACCGACTAGCTCCTACAATGAGCAGTTCTTC; cdr3_aa: CASSLAPPTSSYNEQFF
clone_size: -; v_call: TRBV10-1; j_call: TRBJ1-1; d_call: -; cdr3_nt: TGCGCCAGCAGTGAGACCCAGGGGAGATCTGAAGCTTTCTTT; cdr3_aa: CASSETQGRSEAFF
clone_size: -; v_call: TRBV6-4; j_call: TRBJ2-2; d_call: -; cdr3_nt: TGTGCCAGCAGTGATACAGGGAACACCGGGGAGCTGTTTTTT; cdr3_aa: CASSDTGNTGELFF
clone_size: -; v_call: TRBV5-1; j_call: TRBJ2-7; d_call: TRBD1; cdr3_nt: TGCGCCAGCAGCTTGGCCCTTGCAGGGGGCTCCTACGAGCAGTACTTC; cdr3_aa: CASSLALAGGSYEQYF
clone_size: -; v_call: TRBV18; j_call: TRBJ2-1; d_call: TRBD2; cdr3_nt: TGTGCCAGCTCACCCCTAGCGGGGAGCTCCTACAATGAGCAGTTCTTC; cdr3_aa: CASSPLAGSSYNEQFF
clone_size: few; v_call: TRBV25-1; j_call: TRBJ1-2; d_call: -; cdr3_nt: TGTGCCAGCAGTGGACAACGGTCCAAGCACACCTTC; cdr3_aa: CASSGQRSKHTF
clone_size: -; v_call: TRBV19; j_call: TRBJ1-2; d_call: -; cdr3_nt: TGTGCCAGTAGTCTTCAGGCAGGAAGCAGCTATGGCTACACCTTC; cdr3_aa: CASSLQAGSSYGYTF
clone_size: -; v_call: TRBV5-8; j_call: TRBJ1-3; d_call: TRBD1; cdr3_nt: TGTGCCAGCAGCAGGGACAGGGGGAGAAACACCATATATTTT; cdr3_aa: CASSRDRGRNTIYF
clone_size: many; v_call: TRBV4-2; j_call: TRBJ2-7; d_call: TRBD2; cdr3_nt: TGTGCCAGCAGCCATTTGCGACTAGCGGAACCCTACGAGCAGTACTTC; cdr3_aa: CASSHLRLAEPYEQYF
clone_size: -; v_call: TRBV12-5; j_call: TRBJ2-1; d_call: TRBD1; cdr3_nt: TGTGCTAGTGGCGGGGACAGGGGCAATGAGCAGTTCTTC; cdr3_aa: CASGGDRGNEQFF
clone_size: few; v_call: TRBV2; j_call: TRBJ2-3; d_call: TRBD2; cdr3_nt: TGTGCCAGCAATCGGGGGGGATACACAGATACGCAGTATTTT; cdr3_aa: CASNRGGYTDTQYF
clone_size: -; v_call: TRBV4-3; j_call: TRBJ2-7; d_call: TRBD1; cdr3_nt: TGCGCCAGCAGCCATGGTGAAACCGGGACAGCCTCCTACGAGCAGTACTTC; cdr3_aa: CASSHGETGTASYEQYF
clone_size: -; v_call: TRBV7-9; j_call: TRBJ1-3; d_call: -; cdr3_nt: TGTGCCAGCAGCCCGTGGGAGGGCAGGGACATCAACACCATATATTTT; cdr3_aa: CASSPWEGRDINTIYF
clone_size: -; v_call: TRBV7-9; j_call: TRBJ2-6; d_call: -; cdr3_nt: TGTGCCAGCAGCTTAGTTCCCGGGGCTGGGGCCAACGTCCTGACTTTC; cdr3_aa: CASSLVPGAGANVLTF
clone_size: -; v_call: TRBV2; j_call: TRBJ1-2; d_call: -; cdr3_nt: TGTGCCAGCAGCCAGGTCGGAGGGGCGGGAGGCTACACCTTC; cdr3_aa: CASSQVGGAGGYTF
clone_size: -; v_call: TRBV6-6; j_call: TRBJ2-3; d_call: -; cdr3_nt: TGTGCCAGCAGCCAGATAGATACGCAGTATTTT; cdr3_aa: CASSQIDTQYF
clone_size: -; v_call: TRBV6-6; j_call: TRBJ1-2; d_call: -; cdr3_nt: TGTGCCAGCAGTTACAGGGAGGCCAACTATGGCTACACCTTC; cdr3_aa: CASSYREANYGYTF
clone_size: -; v_call: TRBV6-6; j_call: TRBJ1-1; d_call: TRBD1; cdr3_nt: TGTGCCAGCAGGGGGGGACAGCTGAACACTGAAGCTTTCTTT; cdr3_aa: CASRGGQLNTEAFF
clone_size: -; v_call: TRBV28; j_call: TRBJ1-2; d_call: -; cdr3_nt: TGTGCCAGCAGCCCTTACTCTAACTATGGCTACACCTTC; cdr3_aa: CASSPYSNYGYTF
clone_size: -; v_call: TRBV25-1; j_call: TRBJ1-2; d_call: -; cdr3_nt: TGTGCCAGCAGAGATTCGCAGGGTGTCTTTCCTAACTATGGCTACACCTTC; cdr3_aa: CASRDSQGVFPNYGYTF
clone_size: -; v_call: TRBV5-8; j_call: TRBJ2-5; d_call: -; cdr3_nt: TGTGCCAGCAGCTTGGATCTTAGGGGAGGCGAGATGTTAGAGACCCAGTACTTC; cdr3_aa: CASSLDLRGGEMLETQYF
clone_size: -; v_call: TRBV30; j_call: TRBJ1-4; d_call: TRBD1; cdr3_nt: TGTGCCTGGAGTTTAGGACAGGGATTCGGAAAACTGTTTTTT; cdr3_aa: CAWSLGQGFGKLFF
clone_size: -; v_call: TRBV6-1; j_call: TRBJ2-5; d_call: -; cdr3_nt: TGTGCCAGCAGTGAAGGGGGGGTGGGAGAGACCCAGTACTTC; cdr3_aa: CASSEGGVGETQYF
clone_size: few; v_call: TRBV7-6; j_call: TRBJ1-1; d_call: TRBD1; cdr3_nt: TGTGCCAGCAGCTCGGATGACAGGGGGAGCCGAATTGAAGCTTTCTTT; cdr3_aa: CASSSDDRGSRIEAFF
clone_size: -; v_call: TRBV6-1; j_call: TRBJ2-1; d_call: TRBD2; cdr3_nt: TGTGCCAGCAGTGAAAGCGGGGGCTACAATGAGCAGTTCTTC; cdr3_aa: CASSESGGYNEQFF
clone_size: few; v_call: TRBV6-5; j_call: TRBJ2-7; d_call: -; cdr3_nt: TGTGCCAGCAGTACACCCTTCGCCGCGGACGAGCAGTACTTC; cdr3_aa: CASSTPFAADEQYF
clone_size: -; v_call: TRBV19; j_call: TRBJ2-7; d_call: TRBD2; cdr3_nt: TGTGCCAGTAGTATAGAGGCTAGCGGGGGGTACGAGCAGTACTTC; cdr3_aa: CASSIEASGGYEQYF
clone_size: -; v_call: TRBV5-4; j_call: TRBJ1-1; d_call: TRBD1; cdr3_nt: TGTGCCAGCAGCCCGGGACAGACGAACACTGAAGCTTTCTTT; cdr3_aa: CASSPGQTNTEAFF